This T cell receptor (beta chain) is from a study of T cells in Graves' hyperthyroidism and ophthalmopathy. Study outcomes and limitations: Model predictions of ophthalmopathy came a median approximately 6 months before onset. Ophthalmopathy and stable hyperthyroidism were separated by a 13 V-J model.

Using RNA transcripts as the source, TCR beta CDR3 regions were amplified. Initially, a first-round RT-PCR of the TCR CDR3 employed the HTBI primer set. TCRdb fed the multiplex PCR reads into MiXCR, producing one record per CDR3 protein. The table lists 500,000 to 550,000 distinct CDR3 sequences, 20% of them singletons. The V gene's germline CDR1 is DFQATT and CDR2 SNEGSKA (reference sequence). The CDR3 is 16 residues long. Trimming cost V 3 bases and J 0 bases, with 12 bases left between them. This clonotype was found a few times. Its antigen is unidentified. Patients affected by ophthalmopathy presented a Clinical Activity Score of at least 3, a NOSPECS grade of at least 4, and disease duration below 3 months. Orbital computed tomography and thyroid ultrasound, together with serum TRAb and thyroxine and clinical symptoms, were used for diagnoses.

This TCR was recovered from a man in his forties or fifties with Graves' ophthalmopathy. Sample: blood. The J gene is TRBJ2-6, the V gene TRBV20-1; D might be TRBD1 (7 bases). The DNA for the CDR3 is TGCAGTGCTAGTTCAGGGGGGAGCTCTGGGGCCAACGTCCTGACTTTC. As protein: CSASSGGSSGANVLTF.